This entry features one T cell receptor beta chain sequence. Germline-derived CDR1 and CDR2 are SNHLY and FYNNEI. There are 14 residues in the CDR3. Trimming took off 5 bases at V and 8 bases at J, with 16 bases between the two ends. The entry originates in a study of T cell responses to AZD1222 COVID-19 vaccine. This table comes from immunoSEQ multiplex PCR, and its TCRdb copy is limited to in-frame clones, with some not included. Of fewer than 100,000 clones listed, 70% to 90% are singletons. The source material was peripheral blood, sampled on day 0 of AZD1222 vaccination. The V and J genes are TRBV2 and TRBJ2-1; D is perhaps TRBD1 (6 bases). The sequence was collected from an adult in good health. This CDR3 is CASSPRTAGDEQFF. CDR3 DNA sequence: TGTGCCAGCAGTCCTAGGACAGCCGGAGATGAGCAGTTCTTC.